These 14 T cell receptor beta chains came from one sample sequenced in a study of cytomegalovirus exposure and HLA in healthy donors. PCR primers comprised 60 Vbeta and 13 Jbeta primers. The protocol was immunoSEQ multiplex PCR, while the TCRdb copy is restricted to in-frame clones and leaves out a portion. This listing includes 170,000 or so clones. The sample consisted of PBMCs. The receptors were sampled from a man younger than 40 in good health and CMV-seronegative.

This chain connects TRBV4-3 to TRBJ1-3, with D unclear. Germline assignment: CDR1 LGHNA and CDR2 YSLEER. CDR3 length equals 14 residues. Trimming shortened V by 3 bases and J by 0 bases, and 6 bases separated the two germline ends. In nucleotides, the CDR3 is TGCGCCAGCAGCCAGTCGTACTCTGGAAACACCATATATTTT. Its protein product is CASSQSYSGNTIYF.

The chain joins TRBV7-2 to TRBJ2-7; D might be TRBD2 (5 bases). V was cut by 1 base and J by 2 bases, with 15 bases left in between. The CDR3 covers 16 residues. Germline CDR1 is SGHTA and CDR2 is FQGNSA. CDR3 in amino acids: CASSLDPDYATYEQYF. CDR3 in DNA: TGTGCCAGCAGCTTAGACCCTGACTACGCGACCTACGAGCAGTACTTC.

The gene calls are TRBV18 and TRBJ2-1; TRBD2 is a possible D gene (5 bases). V was clipped by 1 base and J by 1 base, with 11 bases between them. The CDR3 runs to 16 residues. CDR1 KGHSH and CDR2 LQKENI come from the germline V gene. In DNA form, the CDR3 reads TGTGCCAGCTCACCACAGGAAGGGAGATCCTACAATGAGCAGTTCTTC. Amino acids: CASSPQEGRSYNEQFF.

The rearrangement uses TRBV21-1 and TRBJ1-1. TRBV21-1 is classified as a pseudogene. This CDR3 comprises 13 residues. CDR3 nucleotide sequence: TGTGCCAGCAGCAGAGAGGGTCCCACTGAAGCTTTCTTT. Residues: CASSREGPTEAFF.

V and J are TRBV2 and TRBJ2-7, with 7 bases identical to TRBD1. V lost 5 bases and J lost 3; bases outside the gene matches: 7. Germline V CDR1 and CDR2: SNHLY, FYNNEI. This CDR3 comprises 14 residues. CDR3: CASSWDRRYYEQYF. In nucleotides, the CDR3 is TGTGCCAGCAGTTGGGACAGACGATACTACGAGCAGTACTTC.

The chain joins TRBV9 to TRBJ2-3; D is perhaps TRBD2 (7 bases). The germline gives CDR1 SGDLS, CDR2 YYNGEE. V lost 6 bases, J lost 3 bases, and 17 bases lay in between. CDR3 length: 15 amino acids. The CDR3 sequence: CASTPGAGVTDTQYF. CDR3 nucleotides: TGTGCCAGCACCCCAGGGGCGGGAGTAACAGATACGCAGTATTTT.

This rearrangement joins TRBV7-3 to TRBJ2-2; 7 positions agree with TRBD1. Looked up from germline, CDR1 is SGHTA and CDR2 is FQGTGA. This CDR3 comprises 16 residues. J gave up 3 bases and V 0 bases, and 4 bases lay outside the gene matches. CDR3 nucleotides: TGTGCCAGCAGCTTAACTCACGGGACAGACACCGGGGAGCTGTTTTTT. As protein: CASSLTHGTDTGELFF.

This chain connects TRBV14 to TRBJ1-2; D ambiguous. Germline V gene data show CDR1 as SGHDN and CDR2 as FVKESK. V gave up 4 bases and J gave up 6 bases, with 18 bases separating them. This CDR3 spans 15 amino acids. CDR3 sequence: CASSPLGDVTHGYTF. CDR3 nucleotides: TGTGCCAGCAGCCCCCTCGGGGATGTTACGCATGGCTACACCTTC.

V and J are TRBV30 and TRBJ1-2, with 7 bases fitting TRBD1. V was pared by 2 bases and J by 0 bases, with 6 bases of the junction left unmatched. The length of the CDR3 is 15 residues. The germline gives CDR1 GTSNPN, CDR2 SVGIG (reference sequence). In nucleotides, the CDR3 is TGTGCCTGGAGTCAAACAGGGGCGGCTAACTATGGCTACACCTTC. It codes for CAWSQTGAANYGYTF.

The genes are TRBV5-6 and TRBJ1-1; D might be TRBD1 (5 bases). V was clipped by 3 bases and J by 1 base, with 13 bases between them. This CDR3 comprises 15 residues. CDR1 and CDR2 (germline): SGHDT, YYEEEE. Here the CDR3 reads CASSSDQGRNTEAFF. The CDR3 DNA reads as TGTGCCAGCAGCTCGGACCAGGGTCGGAACACTGAAGCTTTCTTT.

V gene TRBV4-1 combines with J gene TRBJ1-1; 8 bases agree with TRBD1. Per the germline V gene, CDR1 is MGHRA and CDR2 is YSYEKL. V was clipped by 0 bases and J by 5 bases; unmatched bases: 5. The CDR3 sequence is 15 residues long. The CDR3 protein is CASSQDQGARTEAFF. In nucleotides, the CDR3 is TGCGCCAGCAGCCAAGATCAGGGGGCGCGAACTGAAGCTTTCTTT.

The chain links TRBV14 to TRBJ2-7, with 10 positions matching TRBD2. Unmatched junction bases numbered 7, after V lost 6 bases and J lost 2 bases. Germline CDR1 and CDR2: SGHDN and FVKESK. This CDR3 comprises 15 residues. In nucleotides, the CDR3 is TGTGCCAGCAGACCTCTAGCGGGAGTACCCTACGAGCAGTACTTC. Amino acid sequence: CASRPLAGVPYEQYF.

The chain has TRBV18 and TRBJ2-7; 9 nucleotides match TRBD1. The CDR3 extends over 16 amino acids. Per germline, CDR1 KGHSH and CDR2 LQKENI. After removal of 6 bases from V and 6 bases from J, the junction contained 15 bases not matched to a gene. The CDR3 bases are TGTGCCAGCTCGTCGACTCCGGGACAGGGCCTTGTCGAGCAGTACTTC. Amino acids: CASSSTPGQGLVEQYF.

J is TRBJ2-7 and V is TRBV7-8; tentative D call: TRBD2 (6 bases). Deletions cut 1 base from V and 5 bases from J, with 9 bases between. The CDR3 has 13 amino acids. Looked up from germline, CDR1 is SGHVS and CDR2 is FQNEAQ. The CDR3 DNA reads as TGTGCCAGCAGCTTAGTGACTAGGGACGAGCAGTACTTC. Amino acid sequence: CASSLVTRDEQYF.